The 25 T cell receptor beta chains in this list originate from one sample, sequenced in a study of CD8 T cells in cerebrospinal fluid in Alzheimer's disease. TCRdb reanalyzed the 10x single-cell sequencing reads, giving one entry per CDR3 protein sequence and no DNA. The sample has 1,000 to 1,500 distinct CDR3 sequences; the top ten hold under 8.5%. Specimen: cerebrospinal fluid. Every receptor here comes from a human donor with Alzheimer's disease.

Its frequency marks this clonotype as medium-sized (0.01 to 0.1%). Here the CDR3 reads CASSLDLRYGYTF. The V gene is TRBV11-2, the J gene TRBJ1-2. The CDR3 totals 13 residues. The germline V gene has CDR1 SGHAT and CDR2 FQNNGV.

This clonotype ranks as medium-sized in terms of frequency. This rearrangement joins TRBV3-1 to TRBJ1-6; TCRdb's assignment of TRBD1 cannot be checked, as there is no DNA. This CDR3 comprises 15 residues. CDR1 and CDR2 from the germline V gene are LGHDT and YNNKEL (reference sequence). Here the CDR3 reads CASSRGGPIGSPLHF.

Considering frequency, this clonotype is large. The rearrangement links TRBV5-1 to TRBJ1-4; with no DNA, the TCRdb D assignment of TRBD1 cannot be verified. Germline assignment: CDR1 SGHRS and CDR2 YFSETQ. The CDR3 runs to 14 residues. The CDR3 loop is CASRGETRNEKLFF. The complete variable domain, with remaining parts taken from reference TRBV5-1 and TRBJ1-4, reads KAGVTQTPRYLIKTRGQQVTLSCSPISGHRSVSWYQQTPGQGLQFLFEYFSETQRNKGNFPGRFSGRQFSNSRSEMNVSTLELGDSALYLCASRGETRNEKLFFGSGTQLSVL.

Judged by frequency, this clonotype is large. The chain joins TRBV5-5 to TRBJ2-4. The CDR3 contains 15 residues. Looked up from germline, CDR1 is SGHKS and CDR2 is YYEKEE (reference sequence). CDR3 in amino acids: CASSLEHLNGDIQYF.

Considering frequency, this clonotype is large. The J gene is TRBJ1-1, the V gene TRBV7-8. The CDR3 extends over 11 amino acids. CDR1 is SGHVS and CDR2 is FQNEAQ in the germline V gene. CDR3 sequence: CASLKGTEAFF. Complete variable domain (other parts from reference TRBV7-8 and TRBJ1-1): GAGVSQSPRYKVAKRGQDVALRCDPISGHVSLFWYQQALGQGPEFLTYFQNEAQLDKSGLPSDRFFAERPEGSVSTLKIQRTQQEDSAVYLCASLKGTEAFFGQGTRLTVV.

Frequency places this clonotype as medium-sized. The chain is built from TRBV12-3 or TRBV12-4 and TRBJ2-7; there is no DNA to check the TCRdb D call of TRBD1. This CDR3 comprises 17 residues. CDR3 loop: CASSLGGTAITFHEQYF.

By frequency, this clonotype is medium-sized. CDR3 sequence reads: CASTAAAEQFF. The chain links TRBV11-2 to TRBJ2-1; TCRdb gives TRBD2 as the D gene, but with no DNA this cannot be confirmed. The CDR3 spans 11 residues. Germline assignment: CDR1 SGHAT and CDR2 FQNNGV.

Its frequency marks this clonotype as large (0.1 to 1%). This chain connects TRBV27 to TRBJ2-7; TCRdb calls TRBD1, which cannot be checked without DNA. This CDR3 spans 14 amino acids. Germline-derived CDR1 and CDR2 are MNHEY and SMNVEV (reference sequence). The CDR3: CASSFRQGSYEQYF.

This clonotype is labeled medium-sized (0.01 to 0.1%) based on frequency. The V call is TRBV12-3 or TRBV12-4, the J call TRBJ1-6; TCRdb returns TRBD1, unconfirmable since there is no DNA. The CDR3 extends over 15 amino acids. The CDR3 loop is CASRVGQLYNSPLHF.

This clonotype is classed as medium-sized by frequency. V gene TRBV11-2 combines with J gene TRBJ2-1; absent DNA, TCRdb's TRBD2 call cannot be checked. This CDR3 comprises 17 residues. Per the germline V gene, CDR1 is SGHAT and CDR2 is FQNNGV. The chain's CDR3 is CASSLLLGDYYYNEQFF.

In terms of frequency, this clonotype is medium-sized (0.01 to 0.1%). The chain combines TRBV5-6 with TRBJ2-7; TCRdb outputs TRBD1, but without DNA this stays unchecked. The CDR3 spans 14 residues. Germline V lookup: CDR1 SGHDT, CDR2 YYEEEE. The CDR3: CASSLVGARHEQYF.

The J gene is TRBJ1-2, the V gene TRBV15; TCRdb lists TRBD1, though no DNA is available to test this call. The CDR3 is made up of 14 amino acids. The V gene's germline CDR1 is LNHNV and CDR2 YYDKDF (reference sequence). The chain's CDR3 is CATRGAGDPYGYTF.

This clonotype is deemed medium-sized by its frequency. The rearrangement joins TRBV20-1 to TRBJ2-5; lacking DNA, the TRBD1 call made by TCRdb goes unchecked. The CDR3 totals 13 residues. Per the germline V gene, CDR1 is DFQATT and CDR2 is SNEGSKA (reference sequence). The CDR3 here is CSARTGGIETQYF.

Frequency places this clonotype as medium-sized (0.01 to 0.1%). This sequence joins TRBV6-1 and TRBJ2-7; the TCRdb D gene call, TRBD1, has no DNA to confirm it. From germline, CDR1 is MNHNS and CDR2 SASEGT. The CDR3 covers 14 residues. The CDR3: CASSSGQGNSEQYF.

This clonotype is labeled medium-sized (0.01 to 0.1%) based on frequency. The V and J genes are TRBV10-3 and TRBJ2-5; TCRdb outputs TRBD1, but without DNA this stays unchecked. The CDR3 totals 12 residues. CDR1 is ENHRY and CDR2 is SYGVKD in the germline V gene. CDR3 loop: CATSRETETQYF.

By frequency, this clonotype registers medium-sized (0.01 to 0.1%). The chain's CDR3 is CSANSPTGLGTEAFF. The chain joins TRBV20-1 to TRBJ1-1; checking the TCRdb D call of TRBD1 is not possible without DNA. The germline V gene has CDR1 DFQATT and CDR2 SNEGSKA (reference sequence). This CDR3 is 15 amino acids long.

In terms of frequency, this clonotype is medium-sized. The chain uses TRBV5-1 and TRBJ2-2. This CDR3 is 14 amino acids long. Germline loops: CDR1 SGHRS, CDR2 YFSETQ. The CDR3: CASSLVQNTGELFF.

This clonotype is medium-sized by frequency. The V gene is TRBV2, the J gene TRBJ1-1. This CDR3 is 12 amino acids long. Germline-derived CDR1 and CDR2 are SNHLY and FYNNEI. The CDR3 sequence: CASISQNTEAFF.

This clonotype is medium-sized by frequency. The rearrangement joins TRBV5-5 to TRBJ1-1; TCRdb lists TRBD1, though no DNA is available to test this call. Germline values: CDR1 SGHKS, CDR2 YYEKEE (reference sequence). CDR3 length equals 13 residues. The CDR3 region is CASSPRVNTEAFF.

This clonotype shows up as medium-sized by frequency. The chain is built from TRBV6-1 and TRBJ1-1; TCRdb's assignment of TRBD1 cannot be checked, as there is no DNA. This CDR3 has 16 amino acids. In germline, CDR1 is MNHNS, CDR2 SASEGT. CDR3 sequence reads: CASSEMVQGASTEAFF.

This clonotype is medium-sized by frequency. The chain combines TRBV3-1 with TRBJ1-4. The CDR3 length is 16 residues. The germline V gene has CDR1 LGHDT and CDR2 YNNKEL (reference sequence). CDR3 protein: CASSPPRGDRREKLFF.

This clonotype shows up as large (0.1 to 1%) by frequency. The rearrangement uses TRBV19 and TRBJ2-7; the D call from TCRdb, TRBD1, cannot be confirmed without DNA. CDR1 and CDR2 (germline): LNHDA, SQIVND (reference sequence). There are 16 residues in the CDR3. The CDR3 sequence: CASKWTETGSVYEQYF.

This clonotype is identified as medium-sized from frequency. The rearrangement joins TRBV2 to TRBJ1-1; the TRBD1 assignment by TCRdb is unverifiable without DNA. This CDR3 contains 14 residues. Looked up from germline, CDR1 is SNHLY and CDR2 is FYNNEI. The CDR3: CASSEVGGDTEAFF.

Considering frequency, this clonotype is medium-sized (0.01 to 0.1%). CDR3 protein: CASSKAPTPTEKLFF. The chain has TRBV3-1 and TRBJ1-4; TCRdb selects TRBD1, and the lack of DNA leaves this call unchecked. The CDR3 runs to 15 residues. Germline values: CDR1 LGHDT, CDR2 YNNKEL (reference sequence).

According to its frequency, this clonotype is large. The V gene is TRBV7-2, the J gene TRBJ2-1; lacking DNA, the TRBD2 call made by TCRdb goes unchecked. The germline V gene has CDR1 SGHTA and CDR2 FQGNSA. The CDR3 runs to 16 residues. CDR3 protein: CASSLNGGKSYNEQFF. Full variable domain (rest looked up from reference TRBV7-2 and TRBJ2-1): GAGVSQSPSNKVTEKGKDVELRCDPISGHTALYWYRQSLGQGLEFLIYFQGNSAPDKSGLPSDRFSAERTGGSVSTLTIQRTQQEDSAVYLCASSLNGGKSYNEQFFGPGTRLTVL.